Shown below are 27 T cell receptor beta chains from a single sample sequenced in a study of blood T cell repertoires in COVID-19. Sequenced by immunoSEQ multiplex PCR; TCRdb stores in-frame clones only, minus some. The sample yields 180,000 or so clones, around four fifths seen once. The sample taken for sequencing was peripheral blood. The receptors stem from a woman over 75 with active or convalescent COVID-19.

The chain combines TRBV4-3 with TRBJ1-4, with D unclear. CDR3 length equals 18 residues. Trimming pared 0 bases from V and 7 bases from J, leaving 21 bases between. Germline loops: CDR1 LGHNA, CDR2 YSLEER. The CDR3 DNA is TGCGCCAGCAGCCAAGATCTTGTCAGGACCGCAGGAGGTGAAAAACTGTTTTTT. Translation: CASSQDLVRTAGGEKLFF.

The CDR3 protein is CASSDRVDEQFF. CDR3 nucleotide sequence: TGCGCCAGCAGCGACAGGGTTGATGAGCAGTTCTTC. V gene TRBV5-1 combines with J gene TRBJ2-1; 7 bases line up with TRBD1. Germline V gene data show CDR1 as SGHRS and CDR2 as YFSETQ. Trimming at V came to 4 bases and at J to 8 bases, leaving 3 bases not matched to a gene. This CDR3 comprises 12 residues.

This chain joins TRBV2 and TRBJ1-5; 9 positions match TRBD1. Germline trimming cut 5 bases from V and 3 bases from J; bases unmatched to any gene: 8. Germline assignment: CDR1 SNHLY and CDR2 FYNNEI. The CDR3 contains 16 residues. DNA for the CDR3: TGTGCCAGCAGTTTACCGGGACAGGGAATCAATCAGCCCCAGCATTTT. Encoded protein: CASSLPGQGINQPQHF.

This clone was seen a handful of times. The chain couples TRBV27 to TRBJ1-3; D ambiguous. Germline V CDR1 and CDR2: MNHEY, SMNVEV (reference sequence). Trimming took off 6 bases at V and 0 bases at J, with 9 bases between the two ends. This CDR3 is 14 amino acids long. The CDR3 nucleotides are TGTGCCAGCAGAGTAAGGAGCTCTGGAAACACCATATATTTT. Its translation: CASRVRSSGNTIYF.

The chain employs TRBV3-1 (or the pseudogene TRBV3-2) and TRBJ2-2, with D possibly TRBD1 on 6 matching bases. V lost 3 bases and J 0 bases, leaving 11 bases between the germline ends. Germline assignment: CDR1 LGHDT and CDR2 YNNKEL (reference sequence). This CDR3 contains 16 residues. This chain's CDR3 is CASSQNTGTNTGELFF. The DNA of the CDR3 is TGTGCCAGCAGCCAGAACACAGGGACGAACACCGGGGAGCTGTTTTTT.

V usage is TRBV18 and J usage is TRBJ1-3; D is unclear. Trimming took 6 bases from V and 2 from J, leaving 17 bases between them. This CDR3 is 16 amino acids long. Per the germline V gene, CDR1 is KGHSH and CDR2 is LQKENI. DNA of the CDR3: TGTGCCAGCTCCCCCTCAGCGATGATGGCTGGAAACACCATATATTTT. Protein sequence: CASSPSAMMAGNTIYF.

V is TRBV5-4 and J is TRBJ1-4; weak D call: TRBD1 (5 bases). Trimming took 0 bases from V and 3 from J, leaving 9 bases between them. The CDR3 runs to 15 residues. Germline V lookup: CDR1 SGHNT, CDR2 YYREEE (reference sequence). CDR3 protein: CASSLGGEANEKLFF. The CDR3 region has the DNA TGTGCCAGCAGCTTGGGGGGGGAAGCTAATGAAAAACTGTTTTTT. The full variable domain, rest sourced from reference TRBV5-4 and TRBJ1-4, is ETGVTQSPTHLIKTRGQQVTLRCSSQSGHNTVSWYQQALGQGPQFIFQYYREEENGRGNFPPRFSGLQFPNYSSELNVNALELDDSALYLCASSLGGEANEKLFFGSGTQLSVL.

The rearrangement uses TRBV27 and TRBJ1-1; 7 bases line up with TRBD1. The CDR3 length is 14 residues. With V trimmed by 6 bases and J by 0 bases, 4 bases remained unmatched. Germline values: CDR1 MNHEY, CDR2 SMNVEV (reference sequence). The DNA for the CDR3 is TGTGCCAGCAGGCCGACAGGGTTGAACACTGAAGCTTTCTTT. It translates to CASRPTGLNTEAFF.

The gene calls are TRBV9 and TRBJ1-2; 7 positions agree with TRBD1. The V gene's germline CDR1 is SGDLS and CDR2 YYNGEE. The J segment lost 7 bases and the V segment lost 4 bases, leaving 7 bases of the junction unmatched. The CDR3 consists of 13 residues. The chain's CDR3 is CASSITGVGGYTF. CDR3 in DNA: TGTGCCAGCAGCATCACAGGGGTGGGTGGCTACACCTTC.

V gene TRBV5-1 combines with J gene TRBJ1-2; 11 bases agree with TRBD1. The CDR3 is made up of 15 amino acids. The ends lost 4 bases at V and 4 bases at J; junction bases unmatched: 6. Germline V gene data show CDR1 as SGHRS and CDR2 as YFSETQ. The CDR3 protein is CASSTGQGAVYGYTF. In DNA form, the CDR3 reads TGCGCCAGCAGCACCGGACAGGGGGCCGTCTATGGCTACACCTTC.

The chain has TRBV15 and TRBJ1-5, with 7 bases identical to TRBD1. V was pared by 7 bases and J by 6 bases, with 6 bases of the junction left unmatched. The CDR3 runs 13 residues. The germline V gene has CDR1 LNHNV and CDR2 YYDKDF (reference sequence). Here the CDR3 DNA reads TGTGCCACCACCGAGGGGGCGACTCAGCCCCAGCATTTT. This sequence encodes CATTEGATQPQHF.

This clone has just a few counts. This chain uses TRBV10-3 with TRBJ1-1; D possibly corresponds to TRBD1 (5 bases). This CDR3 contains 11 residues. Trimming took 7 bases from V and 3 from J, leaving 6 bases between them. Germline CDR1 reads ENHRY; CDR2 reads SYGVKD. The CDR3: CAIMTDTEAFF. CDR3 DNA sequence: TGTGCCATCATGACAGACACTGAAGCTTTCTTT.

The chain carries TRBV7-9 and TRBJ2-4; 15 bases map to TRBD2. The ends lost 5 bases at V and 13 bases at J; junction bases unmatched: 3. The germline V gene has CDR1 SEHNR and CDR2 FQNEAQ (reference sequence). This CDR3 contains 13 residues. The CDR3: CASSHGTSGGQYF. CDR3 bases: TGTGCCAGCAGCCATGGGACTAGCGGGGGGCAGTACTTC.

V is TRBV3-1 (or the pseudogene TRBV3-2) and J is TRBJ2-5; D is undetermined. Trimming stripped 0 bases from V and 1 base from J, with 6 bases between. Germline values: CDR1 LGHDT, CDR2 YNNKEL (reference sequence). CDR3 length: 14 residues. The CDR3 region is CASSQDFIQETQYF. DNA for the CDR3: TGTGCCAGCAGCCAAGATTTTATCCAAGAGACCCAGTACTTC.

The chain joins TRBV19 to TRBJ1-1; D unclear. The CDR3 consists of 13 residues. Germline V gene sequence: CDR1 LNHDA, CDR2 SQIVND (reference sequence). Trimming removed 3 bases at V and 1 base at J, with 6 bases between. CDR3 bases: TGTGCCAGTAGTATGGCCCAGAACACTGAAGCTTTCTTT. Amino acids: CASSMAQNTEAFF.

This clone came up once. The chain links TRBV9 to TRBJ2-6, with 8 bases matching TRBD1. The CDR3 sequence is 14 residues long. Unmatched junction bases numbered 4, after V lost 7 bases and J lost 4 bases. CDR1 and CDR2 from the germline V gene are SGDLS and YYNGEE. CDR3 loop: CASGRGRGANVLTF. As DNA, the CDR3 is TGTGCCAGCGGCAGGGGGCGAGGGGCCAACGTCCTGACTTTC.

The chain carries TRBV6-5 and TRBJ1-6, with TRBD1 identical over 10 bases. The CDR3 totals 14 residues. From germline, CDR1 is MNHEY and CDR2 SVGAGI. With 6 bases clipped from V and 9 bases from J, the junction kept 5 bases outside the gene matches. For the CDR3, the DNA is TGTGCCAGCAGCCCAGGACAGGGGGTTTCACCCCTCCACTTT. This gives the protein CASSPGQGVSPLHF.

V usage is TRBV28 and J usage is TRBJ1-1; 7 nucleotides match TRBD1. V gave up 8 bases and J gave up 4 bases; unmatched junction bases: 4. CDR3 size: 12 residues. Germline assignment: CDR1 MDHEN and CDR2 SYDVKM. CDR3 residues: CASGRGITEAFF. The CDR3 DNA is TGTGCCAGCGGCAGGGGGATCACTGAAGCTTTCTTT.

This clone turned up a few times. In nucleotides, the CDR3 is TGTGCCAGCTACGAGAACTATGGCTACACCTTC. Amino acids: CASYENYGYTF. The chain combines TRBV6-5 with TRBJ1-2; D unresolved. Trimming stripped 8 bases from V and 2 bases from J, with 6 bases between. Germline V lookup: CDR1 MNHEY, CDR2 SVGAGI. The CDR3 has 11 residues.

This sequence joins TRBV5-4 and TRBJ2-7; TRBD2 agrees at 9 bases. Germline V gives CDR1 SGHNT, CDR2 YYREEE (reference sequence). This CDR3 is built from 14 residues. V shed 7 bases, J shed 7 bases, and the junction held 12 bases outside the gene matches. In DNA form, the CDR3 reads TGTGCCAGCGACAACGGACTAGCGCCTGGAGAGCAGTACTTC. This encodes CASDNGLAPGEQYF.

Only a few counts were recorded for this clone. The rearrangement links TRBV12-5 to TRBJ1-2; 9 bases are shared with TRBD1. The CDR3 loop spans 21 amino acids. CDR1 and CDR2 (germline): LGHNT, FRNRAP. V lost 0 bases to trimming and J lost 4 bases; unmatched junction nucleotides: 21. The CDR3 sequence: CASGLVGSPGTGILFAYGYTF. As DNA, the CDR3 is TGTGCTAGTGGTTTGGTGGGATCCCCCGGGACAGGGATACTGTTTGCCTATGGCTACACCTTC.

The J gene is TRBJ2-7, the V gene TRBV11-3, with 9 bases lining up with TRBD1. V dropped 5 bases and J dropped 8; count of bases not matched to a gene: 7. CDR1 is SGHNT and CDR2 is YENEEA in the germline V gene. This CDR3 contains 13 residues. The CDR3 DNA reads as TGTGCCAGCAGCCCGGGACAGGGAATTAAGCAGTACTTC. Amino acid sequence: CASSPGQGIKQYF. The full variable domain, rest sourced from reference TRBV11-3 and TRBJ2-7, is EAGVVQSPRYKIIEKKQPVAFWCNPISGHNTLYWYLQNLGQGPELLIRYENEEAVDDSQLPKDRFSAERLKGVDSTLKIQPAELGDSAVYLCASSPGQGIKQYFGPGTRLTVT.

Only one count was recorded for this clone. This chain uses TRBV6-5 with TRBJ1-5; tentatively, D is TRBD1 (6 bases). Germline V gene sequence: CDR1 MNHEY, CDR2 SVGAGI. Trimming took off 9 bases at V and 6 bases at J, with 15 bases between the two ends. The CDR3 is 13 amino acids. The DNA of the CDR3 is TGTGCCAGTGAGTCAGGGGTTCGTCAGCCCCAGCATTTT. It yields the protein CASESGVRQPQHF.

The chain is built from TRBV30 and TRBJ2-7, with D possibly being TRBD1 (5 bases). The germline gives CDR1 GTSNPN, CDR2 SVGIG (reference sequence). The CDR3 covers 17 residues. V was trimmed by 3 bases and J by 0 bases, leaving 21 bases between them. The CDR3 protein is CAWRMSNLGQNSYEQYF. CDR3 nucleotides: TGTGCCTGGAGGATGTCCAACCTCGGACAAAACTCCTACGAGCAGTACTTC.

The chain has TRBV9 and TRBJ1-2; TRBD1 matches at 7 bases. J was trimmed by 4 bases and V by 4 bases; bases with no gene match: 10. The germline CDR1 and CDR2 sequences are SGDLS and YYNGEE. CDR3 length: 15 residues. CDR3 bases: TGTGCCAGCAGCCACGGTAACAGGGGTTCCTATGGCTACACCTTC. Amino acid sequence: CASSHGNRGSYGYTF.

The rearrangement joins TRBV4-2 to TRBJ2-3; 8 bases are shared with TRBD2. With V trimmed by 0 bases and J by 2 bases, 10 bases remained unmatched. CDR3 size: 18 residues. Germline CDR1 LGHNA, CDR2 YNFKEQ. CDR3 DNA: TGTGCCAGCAGCCAAGATTTGCCAACGGGGGGGCCCACAGATACGCAGTATTTT. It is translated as CASSQDLPTGGPTDTQYF.

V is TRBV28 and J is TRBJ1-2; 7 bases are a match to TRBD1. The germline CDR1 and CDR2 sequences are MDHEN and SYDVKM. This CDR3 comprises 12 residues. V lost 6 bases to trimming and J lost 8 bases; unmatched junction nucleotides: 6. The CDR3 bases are TGTGCCAGCAGATATACAGGGGTAGGCTACACCTTC. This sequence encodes CASRYTGVGYTF.